This T cell receptor (beta chain) was recovered during a study of cytomegalovirus exposure and HLA in healthy donors (dated by TCRdb to 2017 to 2019). In the study overall: In an earlier analysis of roughly 590 of the donors, 250 to 350 Gb of sequence data and roughly 100 million unique TCR beta sequences from about 190 million T cells were reported. A separate validation cohort of more than 100 different subjects was used in addition to the approximately 670-subject first cohort. Donor age, sex, ethnicity and CMV serostatus were compiled together with the repertoire data. Class I and class II HLA loci were covered by the typing at four-digit resolution. Approximately 330 gigabases of sequencing data and around 85 million unique TCR sequences made up an early release that covered about 640 HLA-typed donors. The study used immunosequencing to profile the T cell repertoires of 666 subjects and linked those repertoires to cytomegalovirus serostatus. The number of donors typed differed by locus, with about 629-630 for A, B, C, DRB1 and DQB1, roughly 520 for DQA1, under 610 for DPA1, and 450 to 480 for DPB1. Of the approximately 370 genotyped donors, 75% to 85% were placed in the genetic ancestry cluster associated with self-reported Caucasian donors. Every discovery cohort repertoire had been produced on one sequencing platform. A later analysis re-examined previously published TCR beta repertoires from over 500 donors and added high-resolution HLA genotyping to investigate patterns of TCR occurrence. The study combined high-throughput TCR immunosequencing, statistical association of individual TCRs with disease status, and machine learning to predict cytomegalovirus infection status. Across some 400 genotyped donors of the cohort, an average of about 240,000 unique TCR beta nucleotide sequences per donor were sequenced, and roughly a sixth of those sequences were non-productive. In an earlier analysis of 500 to 650 of the donors, high-throughput TCR beta sequencing was used to judge whether each TCR beta V gene segment behaved as functional or pseudogenic. Rather than using new phenotypic data, the later analysis identified candidate immune exposures from TCR beta sequences and from how often those sequences occurred across donors. The study aimed to test whether signatures of past pathogen exposure could be identified by cataloging public T cell receptors. Because of strong linkage in the cohort, five DR-DQ haplotypes were treated as single units for association and clustering. A later genetic analysis used genome-wide SNP genotypes for about 65% of the roughly 670 donors, treating that subset as a discovery cohort. The paper as a whole reports these results and caveats: Roughly uniform sequencing depth across donors was assumed in presence/absence analyses, although this assumption may not hold. A later analysis found that HLA-associated TCR beta chains were more clonally expanded and had lower generation probabilities than equally common non-associated chains. Because the 87-base-pair reads could not distinguish some IMGT-functional V segments, including TRBV6-2 and TRBV6-3, those segments were excluded. A later genetic analysis reported fewer N-insertions in productive TCRs among donors in an Asian-associated ancestry cluster than the roughly 690-donor mean. In an earlier analysis of more than 500 of the donors, most TCR beta V segments appeared in productive rearrangements about 87% or about 30% of the time, broadly matching IMGT annotations. Approximately 18 rarely observed V segments, including chromosome 9 orphons, were excluded from the earlier analysis of a few hundred of the donors because counts were too low. The classifier was reported to diagnose cytomegalovirus status with high specificity and sensitivity in both the original and validation cohorts. Most TCR sequences were observed very rarely across donors, whereas some public TCRs were present in many individuals. In a later genetic analysis, a missense DCLRE1C variant was associated with V-gene and J-gene trimming of TCR beta chains, and the association was replicated in an independent cohort. Correlated functional status among segregating V segments might reflect linkage disequilibrium, but an unknown experimental factor could not be ruled out. Immune exposure information for the cohort was limited to CMV serostatus. When HLA alleles, especially DR and DQ, strongly co-occurred, TCR associations were difficult to assign to individual alleles. Three of the identified cytomegalovirus-associated TCR beta chains were confirmed in vitro to be specific for cytomegalovirus antigens. It was suggested by the authors that the approach could potentially be generalized to other disease states and immunological phenotypes. The cohort was sequenced for TCR beta chains only, and without alpha or paired-chain data the features that could be detected were limited. A group of highly shared sequence variants was considered likely to be a technical artifact of the sequencing pipeline. A later analysis found that TCR association rates varied across HLA loci, with DRB1 alleles showing the most associated TCRs and HLA-C alleles the fewest. A later analysis associated some 17,000 TCR beta sequences with specific HLA alleles at a false discovery rate of 0.05. A further reported finding was that TCR beta sequences accurately predicted the HLA-A and HLA-B alleles for most subjects in the first cohort. The study gave a list of 150 to 200 TCR beta chains associated with cytomegalovirus. HLA typing was unavailable for some donors at each locus, so association tests used only the typed subset. According to a later analysis, parvovirus B19, influenza, CMV and Epstein-Barr virus appeared linked to several top co-occurrence clusters. In a later analysis, most CMV-associated TCR beta chains were found to appear HLA-restricted, with HLA associations seemingly driven largely by CMV exposure.

About this clone itself: Its binding antigen is unknown. No much larger clonotype is one base removed from it; base qualities were not supplied.

To prepare the library, the immunoSEQ multiplex PCR assay was applied. The multiplex PCR relied on a mix of 60 forward primers for TCR Vbeta segments and 13 reverse primers for TCR Jbeta segments. Amplification of the CDR3 region of rearranged TCR beta genes was performed with a multiplex PCR assay on genomic DNA. Amplified TCR beta libraries were sequenced as 87-base-pair reads on the Illumina HiSeq System. The authors' pipeline ran thus. A later analysis tallied tens of millions of unique TCR beta chains across the 666 repertoires, and some 12 million of those chains were shared by two or more donors. To remove PCR and sequencing errors, raw reads were error-corrected and collapsed into unique sequences using a nearest-neighbor algorithm that merged closely related sequences. Alignment of CDR3 sequences to IMGT reference sequences was used to assign V, D and J gene segments. Each retained sequence needed at least a six-nucleotide match to both a V gene segment and a J gene segment. A rearrangement was called productive if the CDR3 had no stop codons and remained in frame with V and J, and every other rearrangement was called non-productive. CDR3 was defined according to IMGT convention as the region running from the second conserved V-encoded cysteine to the conserved J-encoded phenylalanine. The earlier analysis of about 610 of the donors excluded any sequence lacking an unambiguous match to a single V gene segment. An earlier analysis of about 590 of the donors classified V segments as functional when productive rearrangements were above 56.7% and as segregating when the standard deviation between donors was above 5%. To diagnose cytomegalovirus status from the catalog of TCR beta chain sequences, a statistical classification framework was built. V and J gene assignment, in a later analysis, came from comparing TCR nucleotide sequences with IMGT/GENE-DB human TR gene sequences. In a later analysis, CDR3 sequences and most-parsimonious VDJ recombination scenarios were assigned using the TCRdist pipeline. A later analysis defined each TCR beta chain by its CDR3 amino acid sequence plus V-gene family, and excluded reads lacking a unique V-gene family. A later analysis removed 592 highly shared, low-generation-probability nucleotide sequences to deal with suspected cross-contamination and a sequencing artifact. For each public chain, a later analysis derived a clonal expansion index from normalized ranks of inferred template counts within each repertoire. A later analysis computed generation probabilities with a VDJ recombination model fitted to out-of-frame rearrangements, and checked the results against IGoR. A later analysis scored TCR-TCR, TCR-HLA and TCR-CMV co-occurrence with hypergeometric tests, applying a repertoire-size bias correction to TCR pairs. To estimate false discovery rates, a later analysis permuted the HLA or CMV assignments 20 times. In a later analysis, co-occurring TCRs were grouped with DBSCAN, and TCRdist sequence similarity was added when clustering was performed within HLA-allele-positive subsets. Co-occurrence clustering excluded repertoires with fewer than 30,000 or more than 120,000 public chains, plus five with anomalous nucleotide sharing. This is the immuneACCESS table as TCRdb keeps it, with only in-frame sequences that have V and J called. A part of the clones is gone; compared with another copy, unresolved V genes explain less than half, and the rest is unexplained. V, J and clone size are taken as reported in that table, and D and trimming were inferred from the DNA itself. This sample lists some 110,000 clones; about two thirds were detected once. The top ten constitute 2.5% to 3.5% of the sample.

Clipping removes 7 bases from V and 2 bases from J, with 5 as the unmatched junction base count. The CDR1 and CDR2 encoded by the germline V gene are MNHEY and SVGAGI. Measured from the cysteine to the phenylalanine, the CDR3 is 14 residues long. Solely the CDR3 DNA is kept, with 42 bases framed from the first base. The cohort comprised 666 healthy bone marrow donors. At the time of sampling, all cohort members were nominally healthy, though unrecorded immune exposures were likely present. The donor was CMV seronegative and belonged to the group of 350 or so seronegative cohort members. A peripheral blood sample was collected from each donor, and TCR beta sequencing was performed on peripheral blood mononuclear cells. The Qiagen DNeasy Blood Extraction Kit was used to extract genomic DNA from the blood cell samples.

The sequencing sample was made of PBMCs. The source is a female donor in good health and CMV-seronegative. The chain is made from TRBV6-5 and TRBJ1-1; TRBD1 matches 9 bases in the middle. Read as DNA, the sequence is TGTGCCAGCACCCGGGACAGGGTCAACACTGAAGCTTTCTTT. Translated, it reads CASTRDRVNTEAFF.